This T cell receptor beta chain was identified in a study of OX40 agonist ivuxolimab in advanced cancers. Study-wide points: Doses of 0.1 to 3.0 mg/kg were accompanied by clonal expansion of CD4+ and CD8+ blood T cells by week 6.

Unmatched junction bases numbered 9, after V lost 5 bases and J lost 5 bases. CDR3 length: 15 residues. Germline V gene lookup returns CDR1 PRHDT and CDR2 FYEKMQ (reference sequence). This clone came up a few times. What it binds is unknown. Produced via immunoSEQ multiplex PCR; TCRdb's table is partial and in-frame only. The sample lists 65,000 to 80,000 clones, roughly 85% seen once, with approximately 2% in the top ten. This TCR was sampled from an adult with an advanced solid tumor such as melanoma, head and neck, liver or kidney cancer. The rearrangement uses TRBV13 and TRBJ2-7; 10 bases align to TRBD1. The material was CD4+ or CD8+ T cells sorted from blood, obtained in a trial of the OX40 agonist ivuxolimab. CDR3 residues: CASSHRDRGAHEQYF. Written as DNA, the CDR3 is TGTGCCAGCAGCCACCGGGACAGGGGTGCCCACGAGCAGTACTTC. Looking up the rest from reference TRBV13 and TRBJ2-7 gives the full variable domain: AAGVIQSPRHLIKEKRETATLKCYPIPRHDTVYWYQQGPGQDPQFLISFYEKMQSDKGSIPDRFSAQQFSDYHSELNMSSLELGDSALYFCASSHRDRGAHEQYFGPGTRLTVT.